This T cell receptor (beta chain) derives from a study of blood T cell repertoires in COVID-19. Whole-study context: Acute and convalescent COVID-19 samples came from the United States, Italy and Spain. The cDNA or gDNA used as material had been derived from T cells, B-cell-depleted T cells, or PBMCs.

Method: immunoSEQ multiplex PCR; TCRdb's copy keeps in-frame clones and lacks some. Of some 260,000 clones in the sample, approximately 86% were seen once. Germline CDR1 and CDR2: SGHTA and FQGNSA. CDR3 size: 14 residues. The V end was cut by 7 bases, the J end by 0 bases, with 10 bases between. The chain couples TRBV7-2 to TRBJ1-3, with unresolved D. Sequencing was performed on peripheral blood. The clonotype comes from a woman aged 18-29 years with acute or convalescent COVID-19. CDR3 DNA: TGTGCCAGCACCTTCGGCGGCTCTGGAAACACCATATATTTT. Translating gives CASTFGGSGNTIYF. Together with reference TRBV7-2 and TRBJ1-3, the CDR3 gives the full variable domain: GAGVSQSPSNKVTEKGKDVELRCDPISGHTALYWYRQSLGQGLEFLIYFQGNSAPDKSGLPSDRFSAERTGGSVSTLTIQRTQQEDSAVYLCASTFGGSGNTIYFGEGSWLTVV.